This T cell receptor (beta chain) came from a study of cytomegalovirus exposure and HLA in healthy donors. The germline CDR1 and CDR2 sequences are MNHEY and SVGAGI. This CDR3 region has 14 residues. Between the trimmed V and J ends, which lost 8 bases and 0 bases, there was a span of 13 bases. This PCR relied on a set of 60 Vbeta primers and 13 Jbeta primers. The method was immunoSEQ multiplex PCR; TCRdb's version includes in-frame clones alone and lacks a portion of them. The repertoire holds roughly 150,000 clones, with about 81% as singletons. This clone has just a few counts. The sample was PBMCs. The V and J genes are TRBV6-5 and TRBJ1-2; D remains ambiguous. The TCR comes from a girl aged 10-17 years in good health and CMV-seropositive. DNA of the CDR3: TGTGCCAGCGGCGGGGAGTTAGCTAACTATGGCTACACCTTC. It is translated as CASGGELANYGYTF.